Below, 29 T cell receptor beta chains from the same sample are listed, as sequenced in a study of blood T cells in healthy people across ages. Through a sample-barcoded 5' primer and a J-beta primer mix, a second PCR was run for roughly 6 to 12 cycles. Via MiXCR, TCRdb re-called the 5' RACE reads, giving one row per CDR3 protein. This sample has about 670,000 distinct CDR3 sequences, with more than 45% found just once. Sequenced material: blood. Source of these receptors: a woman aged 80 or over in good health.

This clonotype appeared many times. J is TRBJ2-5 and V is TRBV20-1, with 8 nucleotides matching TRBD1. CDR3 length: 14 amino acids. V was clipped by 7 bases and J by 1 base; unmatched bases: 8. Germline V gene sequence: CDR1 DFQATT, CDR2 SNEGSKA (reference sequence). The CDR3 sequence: CSVPGGPIQETQYF. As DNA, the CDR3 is TGCAGTGTACCAGGGGGCCCAATCCAAGAGACCCAGTACTTC.

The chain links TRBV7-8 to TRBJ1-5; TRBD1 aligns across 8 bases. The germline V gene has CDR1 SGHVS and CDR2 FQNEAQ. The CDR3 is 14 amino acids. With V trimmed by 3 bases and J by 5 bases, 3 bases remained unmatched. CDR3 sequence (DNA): TGTGCCAGCAGCTTTCTCAGGGGGCATCAGCCCCAGCATTTT. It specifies CASSFLRGHQPQHF.

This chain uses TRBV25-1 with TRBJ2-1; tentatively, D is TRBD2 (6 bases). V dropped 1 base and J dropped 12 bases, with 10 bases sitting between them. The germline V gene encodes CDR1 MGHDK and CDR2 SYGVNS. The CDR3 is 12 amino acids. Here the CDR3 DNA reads TGTGCCAGCAGTGAATCACTAGCCCCGCAGTTCTTC. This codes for CASSESLAPQFF.

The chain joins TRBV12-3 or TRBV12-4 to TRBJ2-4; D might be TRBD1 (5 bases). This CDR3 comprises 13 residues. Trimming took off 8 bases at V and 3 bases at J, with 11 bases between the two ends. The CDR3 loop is CASYRSGKNIQYF. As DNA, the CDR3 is TGTGCCAGCTACAGGTCTGGCAAAAACATTCAGTACTTC.

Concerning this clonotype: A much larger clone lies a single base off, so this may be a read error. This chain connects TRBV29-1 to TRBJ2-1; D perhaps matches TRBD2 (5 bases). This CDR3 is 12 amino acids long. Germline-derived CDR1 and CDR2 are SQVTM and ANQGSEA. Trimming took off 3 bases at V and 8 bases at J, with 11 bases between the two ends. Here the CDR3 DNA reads TGCAGCGTTGATTGGCGGGCCGATGAGCAGTTCTTC. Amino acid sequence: CSVDWRADEQFF.

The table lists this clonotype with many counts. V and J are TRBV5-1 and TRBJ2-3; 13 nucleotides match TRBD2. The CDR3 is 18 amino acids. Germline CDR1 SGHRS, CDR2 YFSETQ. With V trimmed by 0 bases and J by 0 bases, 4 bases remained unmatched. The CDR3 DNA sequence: TGCGCCAGCAGCTTGGTGGGACTAGCGGGGAGAAGCACAGATACGCAGTATTTT. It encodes CASSLVGLAGRSTDTQYF.

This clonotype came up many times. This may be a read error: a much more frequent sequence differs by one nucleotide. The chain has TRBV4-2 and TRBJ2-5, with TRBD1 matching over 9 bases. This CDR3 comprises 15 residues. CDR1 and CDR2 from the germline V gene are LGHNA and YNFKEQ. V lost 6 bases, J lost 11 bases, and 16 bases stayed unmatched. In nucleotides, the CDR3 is TGTGCCAGCAGTCGCGGGACAGGGACGATCGATGAGCAGTACTTC. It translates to CASSRGTGTIDEQYF.

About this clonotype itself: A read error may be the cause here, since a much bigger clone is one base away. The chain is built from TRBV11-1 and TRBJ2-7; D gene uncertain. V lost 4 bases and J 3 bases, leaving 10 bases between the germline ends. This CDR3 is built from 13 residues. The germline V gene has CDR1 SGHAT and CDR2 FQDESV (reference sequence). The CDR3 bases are TGTGCCAGCAGCTGTCAACACAACTACGAGCAGTACTTC. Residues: CASSCQHNYEQYF. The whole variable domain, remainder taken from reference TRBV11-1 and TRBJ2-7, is EAEVAQSPRYKITEKSQAVAFWCDPISGHATLYWYRQILGQGPELLVQFQDESVVDDSQLPKDRFSAERLKGVDSTLKIQPAELGDSAMYLCASSCQHNYEQYFGPGTRLTVT.

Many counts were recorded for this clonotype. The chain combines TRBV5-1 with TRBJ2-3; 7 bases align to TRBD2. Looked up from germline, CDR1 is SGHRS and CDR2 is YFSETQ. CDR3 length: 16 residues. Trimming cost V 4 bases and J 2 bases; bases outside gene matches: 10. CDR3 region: CASSPGIRGDTDTQYF. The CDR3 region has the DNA TGCGCCAGCAGCCCCGGGATTCGGGGGGACACAGATACGCAGTATTTT.

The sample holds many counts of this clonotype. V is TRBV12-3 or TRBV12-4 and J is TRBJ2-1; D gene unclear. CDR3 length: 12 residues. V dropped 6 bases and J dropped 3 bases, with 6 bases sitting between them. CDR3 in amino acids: CASSPIYNEQFF. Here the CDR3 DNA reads TGTGCCAGCAGCCCGATCTACAATGAGCAGTTCTTC.

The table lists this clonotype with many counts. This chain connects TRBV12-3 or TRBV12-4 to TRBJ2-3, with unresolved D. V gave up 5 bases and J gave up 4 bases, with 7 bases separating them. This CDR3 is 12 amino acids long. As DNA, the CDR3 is TGTGCCAGCAGTCCCTCTCCAGATACGCAGTATTTT. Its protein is CASSPSPDTQYF.

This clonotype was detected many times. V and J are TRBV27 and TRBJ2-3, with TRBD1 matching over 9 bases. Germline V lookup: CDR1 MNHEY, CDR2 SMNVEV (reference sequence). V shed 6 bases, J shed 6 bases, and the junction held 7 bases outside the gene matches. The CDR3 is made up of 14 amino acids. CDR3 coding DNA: TGTGCCAGCAGGCTTGGACAGGGGAGGGATACGCAGTATTTT. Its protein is CASRLGQGRDTQYF.

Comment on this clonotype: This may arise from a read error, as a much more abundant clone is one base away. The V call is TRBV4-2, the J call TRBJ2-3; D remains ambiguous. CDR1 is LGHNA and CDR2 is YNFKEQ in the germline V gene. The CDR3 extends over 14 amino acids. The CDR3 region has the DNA TGTGCCAGCAGCCAAGATTCGGCCGCAGATATGCAGTATTTT. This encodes CASSQDSAADMQYF.

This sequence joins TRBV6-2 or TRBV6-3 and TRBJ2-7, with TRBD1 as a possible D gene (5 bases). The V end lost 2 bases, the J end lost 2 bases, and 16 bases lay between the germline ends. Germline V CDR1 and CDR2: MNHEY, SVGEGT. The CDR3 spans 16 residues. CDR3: CASSYPTGPTTYEQYF. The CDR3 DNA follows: TGTGCCAGCAGTTACCCCACAGGACCGACCACCTACGAGCAGTACTTC.

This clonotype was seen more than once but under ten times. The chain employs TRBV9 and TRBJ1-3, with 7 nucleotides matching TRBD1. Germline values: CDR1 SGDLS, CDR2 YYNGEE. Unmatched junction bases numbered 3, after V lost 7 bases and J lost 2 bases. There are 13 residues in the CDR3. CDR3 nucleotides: TGTGCCAGCGACACAGGGGCTGGAAACACCATATATTTT. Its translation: CASDTGAGNTIYF.

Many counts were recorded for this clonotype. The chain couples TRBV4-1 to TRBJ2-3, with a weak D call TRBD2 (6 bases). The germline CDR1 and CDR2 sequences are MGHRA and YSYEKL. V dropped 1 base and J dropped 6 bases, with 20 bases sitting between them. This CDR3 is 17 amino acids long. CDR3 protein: CASSQGLGLGAQDTQYF. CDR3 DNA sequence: TGCGCCAGCAGCCAAGGGCTGGGACTTGGTGCGCAGGATACGCAGTATTTT.

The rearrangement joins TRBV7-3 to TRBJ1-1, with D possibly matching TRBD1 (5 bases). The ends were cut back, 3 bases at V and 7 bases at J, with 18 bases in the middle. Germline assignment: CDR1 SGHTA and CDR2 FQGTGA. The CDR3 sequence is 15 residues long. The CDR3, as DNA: TGTGCCAGCAGCTTCCGGCAGGGCCAAACAAATGAAGCTTTCTTT. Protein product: CASSFRQGQTNEAFF. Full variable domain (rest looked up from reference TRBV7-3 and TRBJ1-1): GAGVSQTPSNKVTEKGKYVELRCDPISGHTALYWYRQSLGQGPEFLIYFQGTGAADDSGLPNDRFFAVRPEGSVSTLKIQRTERGDSAVYLCASSFRQGQTNEAFFGQGTRLTVV.

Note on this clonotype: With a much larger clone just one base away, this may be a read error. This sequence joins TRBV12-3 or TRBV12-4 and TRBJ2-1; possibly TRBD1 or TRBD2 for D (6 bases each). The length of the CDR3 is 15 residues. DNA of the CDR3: TGTACCAGCGGGCTGAGGGGGACCCGGCCCAAGGAGCAGTTCTTC. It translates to CTSGLRGTRPKEQFF.

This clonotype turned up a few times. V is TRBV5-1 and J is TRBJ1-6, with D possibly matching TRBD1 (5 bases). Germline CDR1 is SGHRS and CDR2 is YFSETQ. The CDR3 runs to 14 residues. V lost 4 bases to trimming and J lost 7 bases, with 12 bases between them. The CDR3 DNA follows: TGCGCCAGCAGCCCGGGACGGGAAAATTCACCCCTCCACTTT. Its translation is CASSPGRENSPLHF.

CDR3 DNA sequence: TGTGCCAGCACCCACTGGGGGACAGGGAAGGCCATTCAGTACTTC. Its translation is CASTHWGTGKAIQYF. V gene TRBV12-3 or TRBV12-4 combines with J gene TRBJ2-4, with TRBD1 identical over 9 bases. This CDR3 has 15 amino acids. J gave up 9 bases and V 7 bases, and 13 bases lay outside the gene matches.

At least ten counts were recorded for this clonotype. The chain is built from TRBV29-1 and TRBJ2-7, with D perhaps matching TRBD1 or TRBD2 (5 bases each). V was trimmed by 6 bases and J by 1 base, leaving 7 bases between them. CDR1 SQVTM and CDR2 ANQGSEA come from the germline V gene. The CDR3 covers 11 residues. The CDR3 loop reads CSVGESYEQYF. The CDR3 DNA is TGCAGCGTGGGGGAGTCCTACGAGCAGTACTTC.

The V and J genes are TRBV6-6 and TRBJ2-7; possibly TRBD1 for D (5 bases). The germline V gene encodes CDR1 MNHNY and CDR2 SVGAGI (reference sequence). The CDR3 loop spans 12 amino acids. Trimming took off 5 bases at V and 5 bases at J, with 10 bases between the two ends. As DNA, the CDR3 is TGTGCCAGCAGTACAGGACCCAACGAGCAGTACTTC. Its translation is CASSTGPNEQYF.

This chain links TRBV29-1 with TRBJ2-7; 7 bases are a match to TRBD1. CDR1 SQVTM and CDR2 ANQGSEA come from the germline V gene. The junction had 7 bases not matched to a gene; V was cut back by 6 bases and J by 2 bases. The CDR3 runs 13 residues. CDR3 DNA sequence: TGCAGCGTCCACGGGACAGCTCCCTACGAGCAGTACTTC. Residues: CSVHGTAPYEQYF.

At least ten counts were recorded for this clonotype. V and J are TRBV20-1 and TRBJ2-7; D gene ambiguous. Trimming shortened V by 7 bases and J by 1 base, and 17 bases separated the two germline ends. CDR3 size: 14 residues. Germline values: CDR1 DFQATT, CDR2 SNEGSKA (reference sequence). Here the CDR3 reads CSVPTGWNSYEQYF. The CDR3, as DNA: TGCAGTGTTCCCACGGGCTGGAATTCCTACGAGCAGTACTTC.

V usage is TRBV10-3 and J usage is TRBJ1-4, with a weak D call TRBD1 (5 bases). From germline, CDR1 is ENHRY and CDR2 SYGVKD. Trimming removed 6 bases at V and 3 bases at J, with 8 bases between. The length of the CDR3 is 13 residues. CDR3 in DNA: TGTGCCATCAGCAGGGACCCTAATGAAAAACTGTTTTTT. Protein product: CAISRDPNEKLFF.

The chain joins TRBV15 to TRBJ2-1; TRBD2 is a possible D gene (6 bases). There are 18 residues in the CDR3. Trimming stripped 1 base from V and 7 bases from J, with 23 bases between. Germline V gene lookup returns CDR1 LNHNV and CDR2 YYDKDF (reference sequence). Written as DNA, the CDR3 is TGTGCCACCAGCAGAGTAGTTGCGGGGCCACTTATTAGAAATGAGCAGTTCTTC. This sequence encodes CATSRVVAGPLIRNEQFF.

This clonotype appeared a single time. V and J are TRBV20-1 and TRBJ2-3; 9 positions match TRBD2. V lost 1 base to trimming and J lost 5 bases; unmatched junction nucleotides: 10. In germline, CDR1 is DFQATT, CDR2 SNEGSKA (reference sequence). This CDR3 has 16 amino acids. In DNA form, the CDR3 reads TGCAGTGCTAGAGGGTCGGCGCGGGGGGGAGGAGATACGCAGTATTTT. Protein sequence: CSARGSARGGGDTQYF.

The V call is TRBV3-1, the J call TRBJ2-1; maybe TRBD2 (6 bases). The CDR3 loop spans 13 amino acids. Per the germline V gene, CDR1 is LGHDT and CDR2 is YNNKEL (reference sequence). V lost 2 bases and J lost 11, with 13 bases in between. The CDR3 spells CASSQYIGGKQFF. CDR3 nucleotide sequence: TGTGCCAGCAGCCAATACATTGGGGGGAAGCAGTTCTTC.

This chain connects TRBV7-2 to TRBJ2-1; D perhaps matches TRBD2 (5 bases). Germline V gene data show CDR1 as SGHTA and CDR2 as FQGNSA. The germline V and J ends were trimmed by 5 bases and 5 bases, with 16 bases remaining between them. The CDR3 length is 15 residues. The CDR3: CASSPRMGAHNEQFF. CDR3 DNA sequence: TGTGCCAGCAGCCCGCGGATGGGAGCCCACAATGAGCAGTTCTTC.